This T cell receptor beta chain came from a study of T cells in Graves' hyperthyroidism and ophthalmopathy. This clonotype came up many times. As yet, its antigen is unknown. The diagnoses drew upon clinical symptoms, serum thyroxine and TRAb, thyroid ultrasound and orbital computed tomography. TCR beta CDR3 sequences were amplified from RNA transcripts. A first-round RT-PCR of the TCR CDR3 used the HTBI primer set. TCRdb recomputed calls from the multiplex PCR reads with MiXCR, one row per CDR3 protein. The sample consists of around 99,000 distinct CDR3 sequences, about 17% of them appearing once. V was cut by 4 bases and J by 3 bases, with 13 bases left in between. The CDR3 covers 14 residues. In germline, CDR1 is SGDLS, CDR2 YYNGEE. Overall study results and limits: From stable hyperthyroidism, ophthalmopathy was separated by a 13 V-J model. Ophthalmopathy onset followed model prediction by a median around 6.9 months.

This TCR was sampled from a woman in her forties or fifties with Graves' hyperthyroidism. The V gene is TRBV9, the J gene TRBJ1-2; tentatively, D is TRBD1 (6 bases). Sequencing used blood. The CDR3 spells CASSTQGGDYGYTF. For the CDR3, the DNA is TGTGCCAGCAGCACTCAAGGGGGGGACTATGGCTACACCTTC.